Sequencing of this T cell receptor beta chain was carried out in a study of TIL therapy for anti-PD-1-resistant metastatic lung cancer. This sample's time point: pre-treatment sample, taken before nivolumab and TIL therapy. Pleural nodules or supraclavicular lymph nodes made up most of the excised metastases sampled. The germline V gene encodes CDR1 MNHEY and CDR2 SVGAGI. With 7 bases removed from V and 7 bases from J, the gap between germline ends came to 16 bases. The CDR3 covers 13 residues. The libraries were made with immunoSEQ v3. TCRdb keeps only in-frame clones here, not all; method: immunoSEQ multiplex PCR. The sample lists some 11,000 clones, around 58% occurring once.

This chain joins TRBV6-5 and TRBJ2-5, with TRBD2 as a possible D gene (6 bases). The material sequenced was tumor tissue, taken at baseline. This sequence originates from a person aged 25 to 85 with non-small cell lung cancer. CDR3 nucleotides: TGTGCCAGCACAATAGCGGAGTTAACGACCCAGTACTTC. Translating it yields CASTIAELTTQYF.